This is a list of T cell receptor beta chains from one sample in a study of cytomegalovirus exposure and HLA in healthy donors. Sequencing was performed with immunoSEQ multiplex PCR; in TCRdb, only in-frame clones are kept and a portion is missing. The data show over 200,000 clones, about nine tenths seen once. Material: PBMCs. The receptors were gathered from a woman aged 25 to 39 in good health and CMV-seronegative. Each CDR3 is given with its conserved first and last residue. The order of the fields is J gene, V gene, clone size, D gene, CDR3 DNA, CDR3 protein. The D gene is left open where the match is weak. Clone size is not always given. Where it is, it says once, few, many or a class for expanded clones.

>TRBJ1-1|TRBV27|.|.
TGTGCCAGCAGCCTAGGGGCGAACACTGAAGCTTTCTTT
CASSLGANTEAFF
>TRBJ2-3|TRBV27|.|.
TGTGCCAGCAGTTTATACCTCAGGGGTAGCGGGAGCACAGATACGCAGTATTTT
CASSLYLRGSGSTDTQYF
>TRBJ2-1|TRBV19|.|.
TGTGCCACTTACTACAATGAGCAGTTCTTC
CATYYNEQFF
>TRBJ2-3|TRBV13|.|.
TGTGCCAGCAGCTTAGGGCCGGAAAGACGACCAGATACGCAGTATTTT
CASSLGPERRPDTQYF
>TRBJ2-7|TRBV14|.|.
TGTGCCAGCAGCCAAGATCTGGGCCTTATGTTCGAGCAGTACTTC
CASSQDLGLMFEQYF
>TRBJ2-5|TRBV4-1|.|.
TGCGCCAGCAGCCAAGTGGAGGGGGCACAAGAGACCCAGTACTTC
CASSQVEGAQETQYF
>TRBJ2-7|TRBV27|.|TRBD2
TGTGCCAGCAGTCTAACCGGGACTAGTGCCTACGAGCAGTACTTC
CASSLTGTSAYEQYF
>TRBJ2-7|TRBV28|.|TRBD1
TGTGCCAGCAGTTCCCCAGGGGGCCCCTACGAGCAGTACTTC
CASSSPGGPYEQYF
>TRBJ2-1|TRBV27|.|TRBD2
TGTGCCAGCAGTTACGGGAGGGCCGTGTATGAGCAGTTCTTC
CASSYGRAVYEQFF
>TRBJ2-5|TRBV9|.|TRBD2
TGTGCCAGTACCACCTCGGGACTAGATCAAGAGACCCAGTACTTC
CASTTSGLDQETQYF
>TRBJ1-1|TRBV6-1|.|.
TGTGCCAGCAGTGATGGCCAAGGGGTGAACACTGAAGCTTTCTTT
CASSDGQGVNTEAFF
>TRBJ2-7|TRBV7-3|once|.
TGTGCCAGCAGCCCCGACTCCTTTTCCTACGAGCAGTACTTC
CASSPDSFSYEQYF
>TRBJ2-6|TRBV19|.|TRBD1
TGTGCCAGTAGTTCGACAGGGGGCGAGCTTTCCGGGGCCAACGTCCTGACTTTC
CASSSTGGELSGANVLTF
>TRBJ2-1|TRBV5-6|.|.
TGTGCCAGCAGCTTGGGGACAGCCGAGCAGTTCTTC
CASSLGTAEQFF
>TRBJ1-2|TRBV7-9|.|.
TGTGCCAGCAGCCATATAGCCGGGGACGGGTATGGCTACACCTTC
CASSHIAGDGYGYTF
>TRBJ1-2|TRBV6-6|.|.
TGTGCCAGCAGTTACTCTCAGGGATCAAGCTATGGCTACACCTTC
CASSYSQGSSYGYTF
>TRBJ2-1|TRBV25-1|.|TRBD2
TGTGCCAGCAGTGATAGCGGGAGGCAGGACAATGAGCAGTTCTTC
CASSDSGRQDNEQFF
>TRBJ2-3|TRBV19|.|.
TGTGCCAGTCGGCCTCCCTGGGGAACAGTTGGCACAGATACGCAGTATTTT
CASRPPWGTVGTDTQYF
>TRBJ2-1|TRBV27|once|TRBD2
TGTGCCAGCAGTTTCGGGACTAGCGGGGCGTTCCAGTTCTTC
CASSFGTSGAFQFF
>TRBJ1-2|TRBV29-1|.|.
TGCAGCGCTGAGGGGGGCGGCTACACCTTC
CSAEGGGYTF
>TRBJ2-7|TRBV7-9|.|TRBD2
TGTGCCAGCAGCTACAACCCGGGACTAGCGACGGCCGAGCAGTACTTC
CASSYNPGLATAEQYF
>TRBJ2-5|TRBV11-3|.|.
TGTGCCAGCAGGTTGAGGGGGGAAGAGACCCAGTACTTC
CASRLRGEETQYF
>TRBJ1-5|TRBV28|.|.
TGTGCCAGCAGTTTAGCAGGGCGTAGCAATCAGCCCCAGCATTTT
CASSLAGRSNQPQHF
>TRBJ1-1|TRBV19|.|.
TGTGCCAGTAGTACCGCGGGGGGCGGTCGGACTGAAGCTTTCTTT
CASSTAGGGRTEAFF
>TRBJ2-2|TRBV11-3|.|.
TGTGCCAGCAGCCGTCGGGGCACCGGGGAGCTGTTTTTT
CASSRRGTGELFF
>TRBJ2-1|TRBV5-1|.|.
TGCGCCAGCAGCTTACCAAGACCCGGGACACAAAATGAGCAGTTCTTC
CASSLPRPGTQNEQFF
>TRBJ2-7|TRBV30|.|TRBD2
TGTGCCTGGAATAGCGGGTTCTACTACGAGCAGTACTTC
CAWNSGFYYEQYF
>TRBJ2-7|TRBV29-1|.|TRBD2
TGCAGCGTTCTAGCCCTCGCTAGCGGGAGGCCCGCCTACGAGCAGTACTTC
CSVLALASGRPAYEQYF